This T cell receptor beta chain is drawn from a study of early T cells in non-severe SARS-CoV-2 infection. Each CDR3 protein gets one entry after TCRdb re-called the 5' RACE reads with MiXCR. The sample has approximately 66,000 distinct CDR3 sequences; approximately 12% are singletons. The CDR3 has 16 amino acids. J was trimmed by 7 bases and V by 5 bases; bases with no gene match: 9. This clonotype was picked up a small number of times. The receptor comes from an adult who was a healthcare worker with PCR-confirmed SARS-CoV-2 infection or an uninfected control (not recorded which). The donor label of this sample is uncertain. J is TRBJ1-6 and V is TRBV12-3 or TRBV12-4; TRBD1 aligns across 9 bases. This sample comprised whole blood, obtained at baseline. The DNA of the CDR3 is TGTGCCAGCAGTGACGGACAGGGGAGAATGAATTCACCCCTCCACTTT. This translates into CASSDGQGRMNSPLHF.